The T cell receptor beta chain described here comes from a study of shared clonotypes between healthy human individuals. On the study more broadly: A couple of women and three men aged 18 to 49 served as donors. Findings and caveats of the study: Sharing across a few donors was seen in around 5% of naive CD4 clonotypes.

Per germline, CDR1 MDHEN and CDR2 SYDVKM. This CDR3 region has 12 residues. The V gene lost 3 bases and the J gene lost 7 bases, with 9 bases spanning the gap. This clone occurred a few times. Antigen specificity is unknown. Replicate PCRs for sorted subsets used about 200 ng DNA; this equaled around 28,000 T cell genomes. TCRdb's table, derived via immunoSEQ multiplex PCR, lists solely in-frame clones and lacks some. The data show roughly 1,100,000 clones, with 65% to 75% seen just once and 1.5% held by the top ten. Sequencing used memory CD4+ T cells sorted from blood. Subset specified: CD45RA-negative fraction. The chain combines TRBV28 with TRBJ1-1, with D unresolved. The TCR sequence derives from a young man in good health. CDR3 sequence reads: CASSFRYLEAFF. CDR3 bases: TGTGCCAGCAGTTTTAGGTATCTTGAAGCTTTCTTT.